These 15 T cell receptor beta chains came from one sample sequenced in a study of identical twins. TCRdb analysed the 5' RACE reads with MiXCR anew, one entry per CDR3 protein. The sample lists roughly 220,000 distinct CDR3 sequences; 6.5% to 8% were seen once. These sequences were also reported in another study, on T cells expressing NK-cell markers.

Sequencing input: CD8+ T cells sorted from blood. The receptor source for this set is a woman between 18 and 30 years old in good health.

There are a few counts of this clonotype. The gene calls are TRBV6-5 and TRBJ2-5; TRBD2 agrees at 10 bases. Looked up from germline, CDR1 is MNHEY and CDR2 is SVGAGI. V was pared by 4 bases and J by 2 bases, with 4 bases of the junction left unmatched. The CDR3 runs to 15 residues. The CDR3 bases are TGTGCCAGCAGTTTAAGCGGGAGGGTACAAGAGACCCAGTACTTC. It yields the protein CASSLSGRVQETQYF.

This chain joins TRBV6-5 and TRBJ1-2, with D uncertain. V was trimmed by 2 bases and J by 3 bases, leaving 7 bases between them. Germline assignment: CDR1 MNHEY and CDR2 SVGAGI. This CDR3 comprises 13 residues. The CDR3 is CASSYLPDYGYTF. CDR3 DNA sequence: TGTGCCAGCAGTTACCTACCAGACTATGGCTACACCTTC.

The chain joins TRBV3-1 to TRBJ2-1; 9 nucleotides line up with TRBD2. The CDR3 length is 16 residues. Unmatched junction bases numbered 9, after V lost 0 bases and J lost 9 bases. Germline V gene data show CDR1 as LGHDT and CDR2 as YNNKEL (reference sequence). CDR3 DNA: TGTGCCAGCAGCCAAGATGAGGCGCGGGAGGGCGGTGAGCAGTTCTTC. Its protein is CASSQDEAREGGEQFF.

There are many counts of this clonotype. The chain has TRBV5-5 and TRBJ2-5; TRBD1 might be the D (6 bases). CDR1 is SGHKS and CDR2 is YYEKEE in the germline V gene (reference sequence). This CDR3 is built from 14 residues. Trimming removed 7 bases from V and 3 bases from J, with 16 bases in between. The CDR3 sequence is CASSHGAGEETQYF. CDR3 nucleotides: TGTGCCAGCTCTCACGGGGCAGGGGAAGAGACCCAGTACTTC. The full variable domain, its missing parts supplied by reference TRBV5-5 and TRBJ2-5, is DAGVTQSPTHLIKTRGQQVTLRCSPISGHKSVSWYQQVLGQGPQFIFQYYEKEERGRGNFPDRFSARQFPNYSSELNVNALLLGDSALYLCASSHGAGEETQYFGPGTRLLVL.

The chain couples TRBV14 to TRBJ2-1, with 12 bases matching TRBD2. CDR1 and CDR2 (germline): SGHDN, FVKESK. The CDR3 runs 20 residues. Unmatched junction bases numbered 16, after V lost 4 bases and J lost 3 bases. In nucleotides, the CDR3 is TGTGCCAGCAGCCCTCCTCTGGGGACTAGCGGGCCGTCGGGCTACAATGAGCAGTTCTTC. Translating it yields CASSPPLGTSGPSGYNEQFF.

This clonotype has more than one count but fewer than ten. The V gene is TRBV4-1, the J gene TRBJ2-3; the D is unclear. Germline-derived CDR1 and CDR2 are MGHRA and YSYEKL. Trimming removed 6 bases at V and 3 bases at J, with 10 bases between. CDR3 length: 13 residues. The CDR3 sequence: CASRQPGTDTQYF. As DNA, the CDR3 is TGCGCCAGCAGACAACCCGGGACAGATACGCAGTATTTT.

This clonotype was seen only a few times. The chain carries TRBV7-2 and TRBJ2-2, with TRBD1 as a possible D gene (7 bases). Trimming removed 2 bases from V and 5 bases from J, with 18 bases in between. CDR3 length equals 17 residues. CDR1 is SGHTA, CDR2 FQGNSA, per germline. The CDR3 loop is CASSLSARGVGTGELFF. CDR3 DNA: TGTGCCAGCAGCTTAAGCGCCAGGGGGGTAGGGACCGGGGAGCTGTTTTTT.

This clonotype turned up a few times. The chain has TRBV7-9 and TRBJ2-1; 10 positions agree with TRBD2. Germline loops: CDR1 SEHNR, CDR2 FQNEAQ (reference sequence). The CDR3 contains 15 residues. V gave up 5 bases and J gave up 7 bases; unmatched junction bases: 8. In DNA, the CDR3 is TGTGCCAGCAGCGTAACTAGCGGGGCCGGGAATGAGCAGTTCTTC. It translates to CASSVTSGAGNEQFF.

The chain uses TRBV10-3 and TRBJ1-2; D unclear. There are 13 residues in the CDR3. CDR1 is ENHRY, CDR2 SYGVKD, per germline. Trimming removed 10 bases from V and 3 bases from J, with 15 bases in between. The CDR3 DNA reads TGTGCCACCAAACCGGAAATAGACTATGGCTACACCTTC. Translated: CATKPEIDYGYTF.

The sample holds many counts of this clonotype. The J gene is TRBJ1-1, the V gene TRBV5-5; D gene unclear. This CDR3 has 13 amino acids. The germline gives CDR1 SGHKS, CDR2 YYEKEE (reference sequence). V lost 2 bases, J lost 3 bases, and 8 bases lay in between. Written as DNA, the CDR3 is TGTGCCAGCAGCTTAGTGGAATACACTGAAGCTTTCTTT. Its protein is CASSLVEYTEAFF.

This clonotype was seen a few times. The CDR3 reads CATASGVPWTDTQYF. The DNA of the CDR3 is TGTGCCACCGCCTCGGGTGTCCCGTGGACAGATACGCAGTATTTT. This chain joins TRBV18 and TRBJ2-3; D gene ambiguous. The V and J ends lost 10 bases and 3 bases respectively, with 20 bases between them. Germline assignment: CDR1 KGHSH and CDR2 LQKENI. The CDR3 runs to 15 residues.

This chain joins TRBV4-3 and TRBJ2-1; D not resolved. This CDR3 is 13 amino acids long. Germline lookup yields CDR1 LGHNA and CDR2 YSLEER. V dropped 4 bases and J dropped 9 bases, with 13 bases sitting between them. This CDR3 is CASSPWSLSEQFF. Here the CDR3 DNA reads TGCGCCAGCAGCCCCTGGTCCCTCAGTGAGCAGTTCTTC.

The chain recombines TRBV29-1 with TRBJ2-3; TRBD1 might be the D (6 bases). Trimming left V 4 bases short and J 4 bases short, with 18 bases between. Per germline, CDR1 SQVTM and CDR2 ANQGSEA. The CDR3 contains 15 residues. The DNA for the CDR3 is TGCAGCGTTGTGTGGGACAACTGGGGCGCAGATACGCAGTATTTT. Its protein is CSVVWDNWGADTQYF.

This clonotype was counted many times. The CDR3 sequence: CASSPDSGVENTEAFF. The CDR3 DNA reads as TGTGCCAGCTCACCGGACTCAGGGGTTGAAAACACTGAAGCTTTCTTT. The rearrangement uses TRBV18 and TRBJ1-1; possible D gene TRBD1, 6 bases. V was cut by 3 bases and J by 2 bases, with 16 bases left in between. CDR1 KGHSH and CDR2 LQKENI come from the germline V gene. CDR3 length equals 16 residues.

This clonotype was found a few times. This chain uses TRBV11-3 with TRBJ2-5; 9 nucleotides agree with TRBD2. Germline-derived CDR1 and CDR2 are SGHNT and YENEEA. CDR3 length equals 17 residues. J gave up 1 base and V 3 bases, and 9 bases lay outside the gene matches. CDR3 loop: CASSLFSAGGFQETQYF. CDR3 DNA: TGTGCCAGCAGCTTGTTTTCGGCGGGGGGGTTCCAAGAGACCCAGTACTTC.